These 17 T cell receptor beta chains were all obtained from the same sample, sequenced in a study of shared clonotypes between healthy human individuals. Terminally differentiated effector memory CD45RA+ cells were excluded by CCR7 positive selection of CD45RO-negative cells. Assay: immunoSEQ multiplex PCR; the TCRdb copy retains only in-frame clones and omits some. This table holds about 2 million clones, about 95% found once. The sample taken for sequencing was naive CD8+ T cells sorted from blood. Every receptor here comes from a man between 18 and 29 years old in good health.

The sample holds one count of this clone. This chain uses TRBV2 with TRBJ2-3; no reliable D call. The ends were cut back, 3 bases at V and 0 bases at J, with 19 bases in the middle. The CDR3 runs to 18 residues. The germline V gene has CDR1 SNHLY and CDR2 FYNNEI. The CDR3 nucleotides are TGTGCCAGCAGTGATGGTTTGGGAAGGTCAGACAGCACAGATACGCAGTATTTT. It specifies CASSDGLGRSDSTDTQYF. The whole variable domain, remainder taken from reference TRBV2 and TRBJ2-3, is EPEVTQTPSHQVTQMGQEVILRCVPISNHLYFYWYRQILGQKVEFLVSFYNNEISEKSEIFDDQFSVERPDGSNFTLKIRSTKLEDSAMYFCASSDGLGRSDSTDTQYFGPGTRLTVL.

This clone was found once. This chain joins TRBV7-9 and TRBJ1-2, with TRBD1 as a possible D gene (5 bases). From germline, CDR1 is SEHNR and CDR2 FQNEAQ (reference sequence). V was clipped by 1 base and J by 14 bases, with 20 bases between them. The CDR3 consists of 14 residues. The CDR3 spells CASSLDSGPMRGTF. As DNA, the CDR3 is TGTGCCAGCAGCTTAGATTCAGGGCCTATGAGGGGAACCTTC.

A single count supports this clone. The sample has other DNA sequences that encode this CDR3 too. The genes are TRBV19 and TRBJ2-1; 8 nucleotides agree with TRBD1. This CDR3 region has 15 residues. V shed 1 base and J 4 bases; nucleotides not matched to a gene: 3. Germline-derived CDR1 and CDR2 are LNHDA and SQIVND (reference sequence). In DNA, the CDR3 is TGTGCCAGTAGTATAGTGGGGACAGGATACAATGAGCAGTTCTTC. Its protein is CASSIVGTGYNEQFF.

A note on this clone: Other DNA sequences in this sample translate to the same CDR3. The rearrangement links TRBV27 to TRBJ2-7; perhaps TRBD1 as D (5 bases). Trimming cost V 6 bases and J 3 bases, with 12 bases left between them. CDR1 is MNHEY, CDR2 SMNVEV, per germline (reference sequence). CDR3 length: 13 residues. The CDR3, as DNA: TGTGCCAGCAGCCAGTGGGGCGGCTACGAGCAGTACTTC. Its protein product is CASSQWGGYEQYF.

This chain connects TRBV30 to TRBJ2-5; D gene unclear. The CDR3 extends over 14 amino acids. The germline gives CDR1 GTSNPN, CDR2 SVGIG (reference sequence). Between the trimmed V and J ends, which lost 0 bases and 3 bases, there was a span of 11 bases. Here the CDR3 DNA reads TGTGCCTGGAGTGTGTTGGGGTTAGAAGAGACCCAGTACTTC. The encoded protein is CAWSVLGLEETQYF.

The rearrangement joins TRBV11-2 to TRBJ2-5, with D perhaps given as TRBD1 or TRBD2 (5 bases each). V lost 6 bases to trimming and J lost 5 bases, with 22 bases between them. The CDR3 consists of 16 residues. Germline CDR1 reads SGHAT; CDR2 reads FQNNGV. The CDR3 protein is CASRRARDGTRETQYF. Written as DNA, the CDR3 is TGTGCCAGCAGACGCGCCCGGGACGGCACCCGTGAGACCCAGTACTTC.

The genes are TRBV5-6 and TRBJ2-1, with 10 bases lining up with TRBD1. The V and J ends lost 5 bases and 4 bases, in that order; junction bases with no gene match: 6. The CDR3 is 15 amino acids. Germline CDR1 and CDR2: SGHDT and YYEEEE. CDR3 in amino acids: CASRHGTGAYNEQFF. CDR3 in DNA: TGTGCCAGCAGGCACGGGACAGGGGCGTACAATGAGCAGTTCTTC. Supplemented by reference TRBV5-6 and TRBJ2-1, the full variable domain reads DAGVTQSPTHLIKTRGQQVTLRCSPKSGHDTVSWYQQALGQGPQFIFQYYEEEERQRGNFPDRFSGHQFPNYSSELNVNALLLGDSALYLCASRHGTGAYNEQFFGPGTRLTVL.

This clone was observed a single time. The chain's CDR3 is CASSPEGVSEQYF. For the CDR3, the DNA is TGTGCCAGCAGCCCAGAGGGGGTCAGCGAGCAGTACTTC. V is TRBV9 and J is TRBJ2-7, with a possible D match to TRBD1 (6 bases). The CDR3 consists of 13 residues. Trimming pared 4 bases from V and 6 bases from J, leaving 14 bases between. Germline assignment: CDR1 SGDLS and CDR2 YYNGEE.

This clone was observed a single time. The chain couples TRBV7-3 to TRBJ2-2; unclear D gene. The germline gives CDR1 SGHTA, CDR2 FQGTGA. V was pared by 2 bases and J by 7 bases, with 2 bases between. The CDR3 spans 11 residues. DNA for the CDR3: TGTGCCAGCAGCTTACACGGGGAGCTGTTTTTT. It encodes CASSLHGELFF.

Comments on this clone: Other DNA sequences in this specimen translate into the identical CDR3. The V and J genes are TRBV27 and TRBJ1-5; no reliable D call. CDR3 length equals 15 residues. Germline V CDR1 and CDR2: MNHEY, SMNVEV (reference sequence). Trimming took off 3 bases at V and 0 bases at J, with 9 bases between the two ends. This CDR3 is CASSFEGYSNQPQHF. The CDR3 nucleotides read TGTGCCAGCAGTTTTGAGGGTTATAGCAATCAGCCCCAGCATTTT.

This chain joins TRBV6-1 and TRBJ1-3, with D unresolved. V was trimmed by 0 bases and J by 0 bases, leaving 12 bases between them. CDR1 MNHNS and CDR2 SASEGT come from the germline V gene. The CDR3 consists of 17 residues. This chain's CDR3 is CASSEAVSALSGNTIYF. The CDR3 nucleotides read TGTGCCAGCAGTGAAGCAGTTTCAGCTCTCTCTGGAAACACCATATATTTT.

This clone was counted a single time. The gene calls are TRBV7-2 and TRBJ2-7; 12 nucleotides agree with TRBD2. The CDR3 loop spans 15 amino acids. Germline CDR1 SGHTA, CDR2 FQGNSA. The junction had 5 bases not matched to a gene; V was cut back by 5 bases and J by 3 bases. CDR3 nucleotide sequence: TGTGCCAGCAGCCGGACGGGACTAGCGGGCTACGAGCAGTACTTC. Translating gives CASSRTGLAGYEQYF.

This clone has a single count. This rearrangement joins TRBV7-2 to TRBJ2-1; D perhaps matches TRBD1 (5 bases). This CDR3 contains 17 residues. Deletions cut 2 bases from V and 6 bases from J, with 20 bases between. Per the germline V gene, CDR1 is SGHTA and CDR2 is FQGNSA. DNA for the CDR3: TGTGCCAGCAGCTTATGGTCGAGGACACTCACTGGCAATGAGCAGTTCTTC. Residues: CASSLWSRTLTGNEQFF. Together with reference TRBV7-2 and TRBJ2-1, the CDR3 gives the full variable domain: GAGVSQSPSNKVTEKGKDVELRCDPISGHTALYWYRQSLGQGLEFLIYFQGNSAPDKSGLPSDRFSAERTGGSVSTLTIQRTQQEDSAVYLCASSLWSRTLTGNEQFFGPGTRLTVL.

The V gene is TRBV5-4, the J gene TRBJ2-7, with D unresolved. V was clipped by 4 bases and J by 6 bases, with 14 bases between them. Germline CDR1 and CDR2: SGHNT and YYREEE (reference sequence). The CDR3 contains 13 residues. CDR3 in DNA: TGTGCCAGCAGCACTGACTCCCTCTCCGAGCAGTACTTC. Protein product: CASSTDSLSEQYF.

The chain combines TRBV2 with TRBJ1-3; possibly TRBD1 for D (6 bases). V gave up 4 bases and J gave up 11 bases, with 15 bases separating them. The germline CDR1 and CDR2 sequences are SNHLY and FYNNEI. There are 13 residues in the CDR3. CDR3 sequence: CASSVGGQSAIYF. The CDR3, as DNA: TGTGCCAGCAGTGTAGGGGGGCAAAGTGCCATATATTTT.

The V call is TRBV9, the J call TRBJ2-1; 7 positions match TRBD2. Germline V CDR1 and CDR2: SGDLS, YYNGEE. This CDR3 is 11 amino acids long. Germline trimming cut 7 bases from V and 5 bases from J; bases unmatched to any gene: 0. The CDR3 reads CASGRDNEQFF. As DNA, the CDR3 is TGTGCCAGCGGGAGGGACAATGAGCAGTTCTTC. The variable domain in full, with the rest retrieved from reference TRBV9 and TRBJ2-1, is DSGVTQTPKHLITATGQRVTLRCSPRSGDLSVYWYQQSLDQGLQFLIQYYNGEERAKGNILERFSAQQFPDLHSELNLSSLELGDSALYFCASGRDNEQFFGPGTRLTVL.

V usage is TRBV9 and J usage is TRBJ2-6, with 8 nucleotides matching TRBD1. The germline gives CDR1 SGDLS, CDR2 YYNGEE. J lost 1 base, V lost 3 bases, and 0 bases had no gene match. The CDR3 sequence is 15 residues long. Here the CDR3 reads CASSGQGSGANVLTF. The DNA of the CDR3 is TGTGCCAGCAGCGGACAGGGGTCTGGGGCCAACGTCCTGACTTTC.